The TCR beta chain under discussion was sequenced for a study of vaccination effects on CD4 cells after COVID-19. Whole-study findings and limits: Marked contraction was observed in infection-induced and vaccine-induced clones late after vaccination. Researchers reported few convalescent patients and no early post-infection timepoints in the study.

Subsequent to a culture period of nine to ten days, CD4+ T cells were isolated. Two doses of BNT162b2 or mRNA-1273 vaccine were administered to participants. Absence of prior SARS-CoV-2 infection characterized the vaccine recipients, who showed negative nucleocapsid antibodies. V gave up 4 bases and J gave up 2 bases, with 5 bases separating them. Germline lookup yields CDR1 SGHNT and CDR2 YYREEE (reference sequence). The CDR3 length is 12 residues. On this clone itself: The antigen is not known.

TCRdb keeps only in-frame clones here, not all; method: immunoSEQ multiplex PCR. The sample shows approximately 30,000 clones, just under 75% of them seen only once. The chain links TRBV5-4 to TRBJ2-3; the D is unclear. The sequence derives from a human donor who received a COVID-19 vaccine. The source material was CD4+ T cells from PBMCs cultured without peptide, sampled after COVID-19 vaccination. The CDR3 DNA follows: TGTGCCAGCAGCACTTCCACAGATACGCAGTATTTT. Its protein is CASSTSTDTQYF.